This T cell receptor beta chain was identified in a study of T cells in Graves' hyperthyroidism and ophthalmopathy. Participants, patients aged 18 to 65, had newly diagnosed hyperthyroidism with a duration under 2 months. Blood sampling occurred at first hyperthyroidism diagnosis, ahead of any ophthalmopathy symptoms. The source material, RNA transcripts, was used to amplify TCR beta CDR3 regions. The HTBI primer set was used in a first-round RT-PCR of the TCR CDR3. TCRdb analysed the multiplex PCR reads with MiXCR anew, one entry per CDR3 protein. Altogether about 380,000 distinct CDR3 sequences are present, roughly 12% being singletons, with the ten largest covering around 21%. Ten or more counts support this clonotype. There are 15 residues in the CDR3. Germline values: CDR1 SGDLS, CDR2 YYNGEE. V was trimmed by 0 bases and J by 0 bases, leaving 9 bases between them.

This chain connects TRBV9 to TRBJ1-1, with D uncertain. The source is a man aged 25-40 years with Graves' hyperthyroidism that later progressed to Graves' ophthalmopathy. The sample consisted of blood. In nucleotides, the CDR3 is TGTGCCAGCAGCGTAGCGGGCCAGATGAACACTGAAGCTTTCTTT. Amino acid sequence: CASSVAGQMNTEAFF.